Within the sample, the clone carrying this TCR beta chain is medium-sized. This sample is drawn from a study of blood T cell repertoires in COVID-19. This CDR3 is built from 12 residues. Germline CDR1 is MRHNA and CDR2 is SNTAGT. Trimming cost V 3 bases and J 8 bases, with 10 bases left between them. Original processing notes: Using reference gene primer amplification, nucleated cell counts were estimated. Measured with immunoSEQ multiplex PCR; TCRdb has only the in-frame clones, and not every one. From that table come the V and J calls and clone size; the DNA was used to work out D and trimming. Of 12,000 to 15,000 clones listed, 75% were seen once; the top ten hold about 13%.

The receptor was derived from a man aged 55 to 70 with acute or convalescent COVID-19. This chain links TRBV6-4 with TRBJ1-2; D perhaps matches TRBD1 (5 bases). Sequencing input: peripheral blood. Written as DNA, the CDR3 is TGTGCCAGCAGTGATCAGGGATCGGGCTACACCTTC. Its protein is CASSDQGSGYTF.